These 2 T cell receptor beta chains share one sample of origin, sequenced in a study of T cells in Graves' hyperthyroidism and ophthalmopathy. Using RNA transcripts as the source, TCR beta CDR3 regions were amplified. The HTBI primer set drove a first-round RT-PCR of the TCR CDR3. Each CDR3 protein is one row after TCRdb ran MiXCR on the multiplex PCR reads. Among under 350,000 distinct CDR3 sequences listed, about 18% were seen once. Sequenced input: blood. These receptors originate from a woman aged 45-59 years with Graves' hyperthyroidism.

This clonotype was observed at least ten times. The rearrangement joins TRBV7-9 to TRBJ2-7; 9 nucleotides match TRBD2. The CDR3 totals 17 residues. Germline loops: CDR1 SEHNR, CDR2 FQNEAQ (reference sequence). V gave up 6 bases and J gave up 3 bases; unmatched junction bases: 15. CDR3 bases: TGTGCCAGCAGTTTTAGCGGGGGAGACGTAACGGTCTACGAGCAGTACTTC. Translating gives CASSFSGGDVTVYEQYF.

In this sample, this clonotype turned up a few times. This chain links TRBV20-1 with TRBJ2-7, with 12 bases matching TRBD2. The germline V gene has CDR1 DFQATT and CDR2 SNEGSKA (reference sequence). The CDR3 totals 18 residues. V was clipped by 5 bases and J by 3 bases; unmatched bases: 17. The CDR3 nucleotides read TGCAGTGCTGTAAGCCTTCCGGGACTAGCGGGTCCTTTCTACGAGCAGTACTTC. This gives the protein CSAVSLPGLAGPFYEQYF.